A selection of T cell receptor beta chains follows, all from one sample in a study of cytomegalovirus exposure and HLA in healthy donors. Sequencing was performed with immunoSEQ multiplex PCR; in TCRdb, only in-frame clones are kept and a portion is missing. This table holds some 170,000 clones, 65% to 90% found once. The specimen sequenced was PBMCs. The origin of the receptors is a man aged 45 to 65 in good health and CMV-seropositive. CDR3s include the opening cysteine and the closing phenylalanine or tryptophan. D genes are given only for firm matches. A clone size is listed for some rows: how often the clone was seen (once, few, many), or a class if it is expanded.

>NA|TRBV20-1|NA|11|TRBJ1-2
CSATRATGYTF
TGCAGTGCTACTCGAGCGACTGGCTACACCTTC
>NA|TRBV6-5|TRBD1|13|TRBJ1-6
CASRDRGGSPLHF
TGTGCCAGTCGTGACAGGGGGGGTTCACCCCTCCACTTT
>NA|TRBV27|TRBD2|19|TRBJ2-1
CASSSPPSRSGRPYNEQFF
TGTGCCAGCAGTTCACCCCCTAGCCGAAGCGGGAGGCCCTACAATGAGCAGTTCTTC
>NA|TRBV5-5|NA|13|TRBJ2-5
CASSAAGQETQYF
TGTGCCAGCAGCGCGGCGGGTCAAGAGACCCAGTACTTC
>NA|TRBV6-5|NA|16|TRBJ1-3
CASSWYRGSSGNTIYF
TGTGCCAGCAGTTGGTACCGCGGGAGCTCTGGAAACACCATATATTTT
>once|TRBV9|NA|15|TRBJ1-2
CASSPLARGSYGYTF
TGTGCCAGCAGCCCCTTAGCCCGGGGGTCCTATGGCTACACCTTC
>NA|TRBV19|NA|15|TRBJ2-7
CASSNSGRTTYEQYF
TGTGCCAGTAGTAATTCGGGTCGTACTACCTACGAGCAGTACTTC
>NA|TRBV30|TRBD1|14|TRBJ2-7
CAWSPGGAGYEQYF
TGTGCCTGGAGCCCAGGGGGCGCGGGATACGAGCAGTACTTC
>NA|TRBV5-1|NA|15|TRBJ2-2
CASSEEGAGPGELFF
TGCGCCAGCAGCGAGGAGGGAGCAGGTCCCGGGGAGCTGTTTTTT
>once|TRBV29-1|NA|15|TRBJ2-7
CSVEGSKGASYEQYF
TGCAGCGTTGAAGGGTCAAAAGGGGCCTCCTACGAGCAGTACTTC
>NA|TRBV9|TRBD2|15|TRBJ2-1
CASSVVGGGYNEQFF
TGTGCCAGCAGCGTAGTGGGGGGGGGTTACAATGAGCAGTTCTTC
>NA|TRBV10-3|NA|16|TRBJ2-3
CAISDPSETITDTQYF
TGTGCCATCAGTGATCCTAGCGAGACAATCACAGATACGCAGTATTTT
>NA|TRBV10-1|TRBD1|16|TRBJ1-5
CASSFTGGSPNQPQHF
TGCGCCAGCAGTTTCACAGGGGGTTCCCCCAATCAGCCCCAGCATTTT
>NA|TRBV19|NA|14|TRBJ2-7
CATRGTVSSYEQYF
TGTGCCACCCGCGGGACCGTTAGCTCCTACGAGCAGTACTTC
>NA|TRBV1|NA|15|TRBJ2-7
CTSSQKIRGNAEQYF
TGCACCAGCAGCCAAAAAATACGAGGGAATGCCGAGCAGTACTTC